The present TCR beta chain was sequenced within a study of T cell repertoires in cytomegalovirus infection. Overall study: Recently identified HLA-C-restricted CMV epitopes and well-studied HLA-B-restricted CMV epitopes were used by the study. It was the public TCR beta signatures that indicated both CMV infection and matching HLA type. Findings and caveats of the study: Across the ex vivo response, the dominant clonotypes were HLA-C-restricted CMV-specific TCR beta clonotypes.

This clonotype was counted only a few times. Its target is not known. MiXCR, applied by TCRdb to the reads, yields one record per CDR3 protein. The table records around 900,000 distinct CDR3 sequences, around 30% of them present only once. V lost 1 base, J lost 3 bases, and 4 bases lay in between. The germline CDR1 and CDR2 sequences are MGHRA and YSYEKL. The CDR3 sequence is 13 residues long. The chain employs TRBV4-1 and TRBJ1-5; D gene ambiguous. This receptor was taken from a human donor in good health (CMV status not recorded). Some clones in this sample may be carry-over from other donors' samples. Sequenced here: cultured CD8+ T cells from PBMCs, sampled from culture after CMV antigen stimulation. CDR3 nucleotide sequence: TGCGCCAGCAGCCAAGGCTTCAATCAGCCCCAGCATTTT. Amino acid sequence: CASSQGFNQPQHF.